This TCR beta chain emerged from a study of cytomegalovirus exposure and HLA in healthy donors. The germline gives CDR1 SGHTA, CDR2 FQGNSA. CDR3 length: 13 amino acids. Trimming took off 4 bases at V and 6 bases at J, with 13 bases between the two ends. Primers included in the PCR were 60 Vbeta and 13 Jbeta primers. Here immunoSEQ multiplex PCR was the method, and the copy in TCRdb shows in-frame clones only, minus some. The table includes over 30,000 clones, roughly 67% detected once. Sequencing was done on a sample of PBMCs. The gene calls are TRBV7-2 and TRBJ2-7; no definite D call. The source is a man in his forties in good health and CMV-seropositive. The CDR3 loop is CASSSYYPFEQYF. CDR3 DNA: TGTGCCAGCAGCTCCTACTATCCTTTCGAGCAGTACTTC.